This TCR beta chain was sequenced in a study of CD8 T cells in Susac syndrome. Patients having Susac syndrome satisfied recently defined diagnostic criteria for definite or probable disease. The authors negatively isolated CD8+ and CD4+ T cells and FACS-enriched TEMRA cells. The RNA, roughly 0.5 to 1 ug, was put through reverse transcription using random hexamers. The CDR3 of TCR beta was amplified by immunoSEQ multiplex PCR across 54 Vbeta and 13 Jbeta. Via MiXCR, TCRdb re-called the immunoSEQ multiplex PCR reads, giving one row per CDR3 protein. The sample holds over 150,000 distinct CDR3 sequences; around 95% are singletons and the top ten take less than 0.15%. What was sequenced was CD4+ T cells from PBMCs. This TCR was sampled from a human donor with Susac syndrome.

The CDR3 nucleotides are TGTGCCAGCAGCTTTTCGACCGCCCAACGATTAAGCTCTGGAAACACCATATATTTT. The encoded protein is CASSFSTAQRLSSGNTIYF. The rearrangement joins TRBV7-6 to TRBJ1-3, with unresolved D. This CDR3 region has 19 residues. The germline gives CDR1 SGHVS, CDR2 FNYEAQ. The ends were cut back, 3 bases at V and 0 bases at J, with 21 bases in the middle.